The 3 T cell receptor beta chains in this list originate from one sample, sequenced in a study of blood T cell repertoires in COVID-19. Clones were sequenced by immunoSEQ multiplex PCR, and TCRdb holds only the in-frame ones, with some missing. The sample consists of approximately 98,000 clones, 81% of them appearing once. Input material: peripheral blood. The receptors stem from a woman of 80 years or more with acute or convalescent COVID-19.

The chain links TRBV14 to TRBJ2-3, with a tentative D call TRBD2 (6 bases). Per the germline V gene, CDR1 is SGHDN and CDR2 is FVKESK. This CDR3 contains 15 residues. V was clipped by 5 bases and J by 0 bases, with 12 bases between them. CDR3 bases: TGTGCCAGCAGCACGGCGGGACCTAGCACAGATACGCAGTATTTT. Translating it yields CASSTAGPSTDTQYF.

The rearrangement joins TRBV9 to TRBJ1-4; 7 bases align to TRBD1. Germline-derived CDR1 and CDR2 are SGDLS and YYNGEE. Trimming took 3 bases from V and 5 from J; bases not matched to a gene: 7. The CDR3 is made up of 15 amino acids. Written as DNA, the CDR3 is TGTGCCAGCAGCGGTCAGGGGGGAAGGAATGAAAAACTGTTTTTT. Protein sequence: CASSGQGGRNEKLFF.

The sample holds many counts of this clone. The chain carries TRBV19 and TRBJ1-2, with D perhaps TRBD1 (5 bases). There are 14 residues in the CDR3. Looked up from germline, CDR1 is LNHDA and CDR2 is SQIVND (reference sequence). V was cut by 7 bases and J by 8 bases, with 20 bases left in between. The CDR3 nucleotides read TGTGCCAGTACCCCCGGAACAGGTCGAGGAGGCTACACCTTC. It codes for CASTPGTGRGGYTF.